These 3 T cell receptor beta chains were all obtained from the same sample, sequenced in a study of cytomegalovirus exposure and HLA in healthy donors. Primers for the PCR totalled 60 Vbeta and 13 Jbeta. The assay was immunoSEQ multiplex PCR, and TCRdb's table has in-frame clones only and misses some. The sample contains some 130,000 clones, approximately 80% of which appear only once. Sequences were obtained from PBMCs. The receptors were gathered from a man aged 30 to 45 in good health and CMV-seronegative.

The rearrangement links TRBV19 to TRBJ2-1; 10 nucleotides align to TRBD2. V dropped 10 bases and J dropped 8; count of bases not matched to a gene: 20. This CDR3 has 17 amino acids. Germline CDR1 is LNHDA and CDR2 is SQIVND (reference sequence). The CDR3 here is CATSMHSGRASVDEQFF. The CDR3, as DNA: TGTGCCACCAGTATGCACAGCGGGAGGGCCTCGGTGGATGAGCAGTTCTTC.

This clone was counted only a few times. The CDR3 here is CASSQDGGQGFSPHYGYTF. Written as DNA, the CDR3 is TGCGCCAGCAGCCAAGATGGCGGACAGGGGTTTTCCCCACACTATGGCTACACCTTC. The chain carries TRBV4-1 and TRBJ1-2; TRBD1 matches at 9 bases. With 0 bases clipped from V and 3 bases from J, the junction kept 14 bases outside the gene matches. CDR3 length: 19 residues. From germline, CDR1 is MGHRA and CDR2 YSYEKL.

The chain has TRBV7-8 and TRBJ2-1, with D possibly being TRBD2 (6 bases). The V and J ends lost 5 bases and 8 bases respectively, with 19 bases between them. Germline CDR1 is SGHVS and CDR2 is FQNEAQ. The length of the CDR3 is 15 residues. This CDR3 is CASSTRRGSGDEQFF. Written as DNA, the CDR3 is TGTGCCAGCAGCACGCGGCGGGGTAGTGGAGATGAGCAGTTCTTC.